The 5 T cell receptor beta chains below all came from one sample that was sequenced in a study of blood T cell repertoires in COVID-19 (dated by TCRdb to 2018 to 2021). Receptor amplification or capture employed the immunoSEQ multiplex PCR assay. In TCRdb, the immuneACCESS table is reduced to in-frame sequences with V and J assigned. These tables do not hold every clone; where another copy was compared, an unresolved V gene accounts for under half, and the others remain unexplained. The sample contains around 100,000 clones, approximately 79% of them found a single time. Jointly, the top ten make up 3.9% of the sample. Input material: peripheral blood. All receptors derive from a man in his sixties or seventies with COVID-19, enrolled during active disease.

The rearrangement joins TRBV14 to TRBJ2-1, with a weak D call TRBD2 (5 bases). The V end lost 1 base, the J end lost 9 bases, and 22 bases lay between the germline ends. From germline, CDR1 is SGHDN and CDR2 FVKESK. This CDR3 comprises 17 residues. CDR3 coding DNA: TGTGCCAGCAGCCAAGCATGGAGTAGAGGGAGAGACGTTGAGCAGTTCTTC. Translating gives CASSQAWSRGRDVEQFF.

Comments on this clone: Compared with germline, one end of the junction differs, possibly owing to a read error. Distinct nucleotide sequences in the sample also encode this CDR3. The chain employs TRBV18 and TRBJ1-5; 8 bases are shared with TRBD1. Germline V gene data show CDR1 as KGHSH and CDR2 as LQKENI. The CDR3 consists of 14 residues. The CDR3: CASSPGQGNQPQHF. The CDR3 bases are TGTGCCAGCTCCCCTGGACAGGGCAACCAGCCCCAGCATTTT.

This clone was observed a few times. The chain has TRBV5-1 and TRBJ2-1; the match to TRBD2 covers 12 bases. The CDR3 has 17 amino acids. Germline CDR1 and CDR2: SGHRS and YFSETQ. V lost 3 bases and J lost 3; bases outside the gene matches: 7. The CDR3 DNA follows: TGCGCCAGCAGCTCGCTGACTAGCGGGAGTTTCTACAATGAGCAGTTCTTC. Translation gives CASSSLTSGSFYNEQFF.

CDR3 sequence (DNA): TGTGCCAGCAGCCCCGCGGGGACTAGCGGCCTCAATGAGCAGTTCTTC. Its translation: CASSPAGTSGLNEQFF. V and J are TRBV13 and TRBJ2-1, with TRBD2 identical over 11 bases. The germline V gene has CDR1 PRHDT and CDR2 FYEKMQ (reference sequence). The CDR3 spans 16 residues. The junction had 9 bases not matched to a gene; V was cut back by 5 bases and J by 6 bases.

The chain recombines TRBV3-1 (or the pseudogene TRBV3-2) with TRBJ2-7; TRBD1 is a possible D gene (5 bases). V dropped 1 base and J dropped 3 bases, with 7 bases sitting between them. The CDR3 sequence is 13 residues long. CDR1 and CDR2 (germline): LGHDT, YNNKEL (reference sequence). The DNA for the CDR3 is TGTGCCAGCAGCCAAGGCCAGGGCTACGAGCAGTACTTC. Amino acid sequence: CASSQGQGYEQYF.